This entry features one TCR beta chain sequence. Its antigen is as yet unknown. This sample was taken from a study of T cells and copy number aberrations in small-cell lung cancer. TCRdb's copy holds only in-frame clones and misses some; the assay was immunoSEQ multiplex PCR. The sample has some 490 clones; approximately 90% are singletons. Germline values: CDR1 MDHEN, CDR2 SYDVKM. V trimming: 4 bases; J trimming: 4 bases; junction bases outside the gene matches: 3. The CDR3 has 13 residues. Donors had limited-stage small-cell lung cancer, resected between about 2008 and 2021. No donor received preoperative chemotherapy or radiotherapy, or immunotherapy before or after surgery. Study-wide findings and caveats: Compared with adjacent lung tissue, tumors had lower T-cell richness and clonality and non-significantly lower density.

The chain recombines TRBV28 with TRBJ1-2; 7 bases are shared with TRBD1. The sequence came from a man aged 45-65 years with small cell lung cancer. Sequencing was done on a sample of tumor tissue. The CDR3 DNA reads as TGTGCCAGCAGTTACAGGGGAGGCTATGGCTACACCTTC. Translating it yields CASSYRGGYGYTF.